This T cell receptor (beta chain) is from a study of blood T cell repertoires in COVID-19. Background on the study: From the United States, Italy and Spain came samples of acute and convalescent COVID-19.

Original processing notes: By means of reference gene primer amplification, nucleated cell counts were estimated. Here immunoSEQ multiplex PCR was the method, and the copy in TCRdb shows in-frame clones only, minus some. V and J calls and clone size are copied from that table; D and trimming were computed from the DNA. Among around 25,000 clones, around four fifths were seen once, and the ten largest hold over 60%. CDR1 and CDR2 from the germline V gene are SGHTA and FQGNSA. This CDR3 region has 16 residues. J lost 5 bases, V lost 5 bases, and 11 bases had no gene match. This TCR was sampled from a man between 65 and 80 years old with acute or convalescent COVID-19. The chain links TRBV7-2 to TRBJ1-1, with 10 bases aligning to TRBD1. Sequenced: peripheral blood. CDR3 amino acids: CASSPGTGVGETEAFF. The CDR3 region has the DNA TGTGCCAGCAGCCCTGGGACAGGGGTGGGGGAAACTGAAGCTTTCTTT.